These 18 T cell receptor beta chains were all obtained from the same sample, sequenced in a study of blood T cell repertoires in COVID-19. The protocol was immunoSEQ multiplex PCR, while the TCRdb copy is restricted to in-frame clones and leaves out a portion. The sample includes some 14,000 clones, roughly 91% of them seen just once. The specimen was peripheral blood. The receptor source for this set is a human donor in a cohort sampled during active COVID-19.

V is TRBV5-1 and J is TRBJ1-1, with a possible D match to TRBD1 (5 bases). V lost 4 bases to trimming and J lost 0 bases, with 10 bases between them. This CDR3 spans 14 amino acids. Germline-derived CDR1 and CDR2 are SGHRS and YFSETQ. The CDR3 reads CASSGQGMNTEAFF. CDR3 nucleotides: TGCGCCAGCAGCGGGCAGGGAATGAACACTGAAGCTTTCTTT.

The chain recombines TRBV24-1 with TRBJ1-2, with TRBD1 identical over 8 bases. In germline, CDR1 is KGHDR, CDR2 SFDVKD. Trimming at V came to 3 bases and at J to 8 bases, leaving 16 bases not matched to a gene. The CDR3 totals 17 residues. The DNA of the CDR3 is TGTGCCACCAGTGATCCTGGGGCCCAGGGACAGGCGGACGGCTACACCTTC. It specifies CATSDPGAQGQADGYTF.

The genes are TRBV4-3 and TRBJ1-1; D not resolved. This CDR3 spans 15 amino acids. Germline V gives CDR1 LGHNA, CDR2 YSLEER. The V and J ends lost 1 base and 1 base respectively, with 10 bases between them. The CDR3 region has the DNA TGCGCCAGCAGCCAAGTTAGACTCGGGAACACTGAAGCTTTCTTT. It is translated as CASSQVRLGNTEAFF.

The gene calls are TRBV30 and TRBJ1-6, with TRBD1 as a possible D gene (6 bases). The germline gives CDR1 GTSNPN, CDR2 SVGIG (reference sequence). The V and J ends lost 0 bases and 8 bases respectively, with 11 bases between them. The CDR3 spans 14 residues. CDR3 DNA: TGTGCCTGGAGTGTAACCAGGGGTCATTCACCCCTCCACTTT. Its translation: CAWSVTRGHSPLHF.

The chain has TRBV5-1 and TRBJ2-3; 15 bases are a match to TRBD2. There are 19 residues in the CDR3. CDR1 is SGHRS and CDR2 is YFSETQ in the germline V gene. V lost 0 bases to trimming and J lost 3 bases; unmatched junction nucleotides: 8. The CDR3 spells CASSLGGLAGGPRTDTQYF. CDR3 nucleotides: TGCGCCAGCAGCTTGGGCGGACTAGCGGGAGGGCCGAGGACAGATACGCAGTATTTT.

The gene calls are TRBV6-5 and TRBJ1-2, with D unresolved. The CDR3 extends over 13 amino acids. V lost 6 bases and J 2 bases, leaving 10 bases between the germline ends. Germline loops: CDR1 MNHEY, CDR2 SVGAGI. CDR3 residues: CASSIRGNYGYTF. In DNA, the CDR3 is TGTGCCAGCAGCATCCGGGGAAACTATGGCTACACCTTC.

The chain links TRBV7-2 to TRBJ2-7; 9 bases are shared with TRBD2. The CDR3 is 16 residues long. V shed 6 bases and J 0 bases; nucleotides not matched to a gene: 9. CDR1 and CDR2 from the germline V gene are SGHTA and FQGNSA. The CDR3 loop reads CASSRALAGHSYEQYF. In DNA, the CDR3 is TGTGCCAGCAGTCGGGCCCTAGCGGGACACTCCTACGAGCAGTACTTC.

The J gene is TRBJ1-3, the V gene TRBV19; D is unresolved. The CDR3 covers 17 residues. The V gene's germline CDR1 is LNHDA and CDR2 SQIVND (reference sequence). Between the trimmed V and J ends, which lost 3 bases and 0 bases, there was a span of 15 bases. The CDR3 sequence: CASSINPGQTSGNTIYF. Here the CDR3 DNA reads TGTGCCAGTAGTATCAACCCTGGGCAGACCTCTGGAAACACCATATATTTT.

The V call is TRBV29-1, the J call TRBJ2-6; TRBD1 agrees at 11 bases. CDR1 and CDR2 from the germline V gene are SQVTM and ANQGSEA. V shed 7 bases and J 2 bases; nucleotides not matched to a gene: 4. CDR3 length: 15 amino acids. CDR3 region: CSAGQGAAGANVLTF. CDR3 DNA: TGCAGCGCCGGACAGGGGGCGGCTGGGGCCAACGTCCTGACTTTC.

The chain carries TRBV5-1 and TRBJ2-5; TRBD2 might be the D (6 bases). CDR1 and CDR2 from the germline V gene are SGHRS and YFSETQ. With 0 bases removed from V and 2 bases from J, the gap between germline ends came to 14 bases. CDR3 length equals 16 residues. The chain's CDR3 is CASSLAVGGPQETQYF. As DNA, the CDR3 is TGCGCCAGCAGCTTGGCCGTGGGGGGTCCGCAAGAGACCCAGTACTTC.

This clone is categorized as medium-sized. V is TRBV7-8 and J is TRBJ2-7; tentative D call: TRBD2 (6 bases). The CDR3 sequence is 14 residues long. With 6 bases removed from V and 6 bases from J, the gap between germline ends came to 18 bases. CDR1 is SGHVS, CDR2 FQNEAQ, per germline. The CDR3 reads CASRSGGFMSEQYF. The CDR3 nucleotides are TGTGCCAGCAGATCTGGAGGGTTCATGTCCGAGCAGTACTTC.

The chain couples TRBV12-3 or TRBV12-4 to TRBJ1-1; D gene uncertain. The CDR3 length is 13 residues. Trimming stripped 6 bases from V and 1 base from J, with 9 bases between. The CDR3 spells CASSRTGNTEAFF. The DNA of the CDR3 is TGTGCCAGCAGCCGCACGGGGAACACTGAAGCTTTCTTT.

J is TRBJ2-1 and V is TRBV24-1; 11 bases fit TRBD1. This CDR3 is built from 13 residues. Per the germline V gene, CDR1 is KGHDR and CDR2 is SFDVKD. V was clipped by 8 bases and J by 6 bases; unmatched bases: 2. CDR3 sequence (DNA): TGTGCCACCAAGGGACAGGGGGGCAATGAGCAGTTCTTC. The encoded protein is CATKGQGGNEQFF.

The chain combines TRBV7-2 with TRBJ1-5; no clear D. The CDR3 length is 15 residues. CDR1 is SGHTA and CDR2 is FQGNSA in the germline V gene. The germline V and J ends were trimmed by 4 bases and 6 bases, with 16 bases remaining between them. The CDR3 DNA reads TGTGCCAGCAGCTCCGGACGGATTCGGGGTCAGCCCCAGCATTTT. Protein sequence: CASSSGRIRGQPQHF.

This chain connects TRBV6-6 to TRBJ1-2, with a weak D call TRBD1 (5 bases). The germline gives CDR1 MNHNY, CDR2 SVGAGI (reference sequence). The V gene lost 5 bases and the J gene lost 8 bases, with 9 bases spanning the gap. This CDR3 comprises 11 residues. The CDR3 DNA reads as TGTGCCAGCAGTCCGGACACCGGCTACACCTTC. Translation gives CASSPDTGYTF.

The rearrangement joins TRBV6-6 to TRBJ2-5; a weak D match, TRBD1 (6 bases). Germline V gene data show CDR1 as MNHNY and CDR2 as SVGAGI (reference sequence). The CDR3 spans 15 residues. The V and J ends lost 6 bases and 2 bases respectively, with 16 bases between them. CDR3 amino acids: CASSPTKGVQETQYF. The CDR3 DNA reads TGTGCCAGCAGCCCGACTAAGGGGGTTCAAGAGACCCAGTACTTC.

This chain joins TRBV28 and TRBJ2-2, with TRBD2 as a possible D gene (6 bases). The CDR3 sequence is 14 residues long. Germline CDR1 and CDR2: MDHEN and SYDVKM. V dropped 8 bases and J dropped 2 bases, with 12 bases sitting between them. CDR3 in DNA: TGTGCCAGCGGACGCGGGGACAACACCGGGGAGCTGTTTTTT. Encoded protein: CASGRGDNTGELFF.

This clone has a handful of counts. This chain uses TRBV28 with TRBJ1-2; TRBD1 aligns across 10 bases. Germline CDR1 reads MDHEN; CDR2 reads SYDVKM. The CDR3 sequence is 17 residues long. V lost 2 bases to trimming and J lost 2 bases; unmatched junction nucleotides: 8. The CDR3 DNA reads TGTGCCAGCAGTTTACGGGCCCGGACAGGGGGGAACTATGGCTACACCTTC. Amino acid sequence: CASSLRARTGGNYGYTF.